This TCR beta chain was recovered during a study of blood T cell repertoires in COVID-19. Study-wide background: Acute and convalescent COVID-19 specimens originated in the United States, Italy and Spain. PBMCs, B-cell-depleted T cells, or T cells were the source of the cDNA or gDNA that made up the material.

Germline V gene data show CDR1 as MGHRA and CDR2 as YSYEKL. CDR3 size: 16 residues. Trimming removed 1 base at V and 0 bases at J, with 9 bases between. As handled by the study authors: From reference gene primer amplification, estimates of nucleated cell counts were derived. Data came from immunoSEQ multiplex PCR; TCRdb stores just in-frame clones and leaves some out. Clone size and the V and J calls come from that table; the DNA yielded D and trimming. The table lists 49,000 or so clones, around 87% of them singletons, with approximately 5.9% in the top ten. This sequence was found in a man aged 50 to 60 with active COVID-19. The gene calls are TRBV4-1 and TRBJ2-2; tentative D call: TRBD1 (6 bases). Sequences were obtained from peripheral blood. CDR3 sequence (DNA): TGCGCCAGCAGCCAAGCAGGGGTGGCGAACACCGGGGAGCTGTTTTTT. Protein product: CASSQAGVANTGELFF.